This TCR beta chain was captured in a study of T cell responses to AZD1222 COVID-19 vaccine (dated by TCRdb to 2020 to 2022). At the level of the whole study: AZD1222 recipients whose second dose came at about 4 weeks and those whose second dose came at about 12 weeks were combined into one group, since spike-specific TCR depth and breadth did not differ between the two schedules. Trial participants were enrolled by age into 18-55, 56-69 and 70-plus year subgroups, with roughly 160, 29 and 62 TCR-sequenced participants respectively. TCR sequencing was performed for about 250 trial participants, of whom about 200 were given two doses of AZD1222 and approximately 25 were given two doses of MenACWY control vaccine. Study-wide conclusions, independent of this receptor: The 56-69-year group was small, and its depth increase did not reach significance, likely because of low power. Conclusions about previously exposed vaccinees were limited because only six AZD1222 recipients were SARS-CoV-2 seropositive at baseline. The whole spike protein was spanned by vaccine-associated CD4 TCRs, and dominant responses were seen in regions 160-218 and 743-854. Epitopes outside the regions mutated in the B.1.351 and B.1.1.7 variants were reportedly recognized by nearly half of the unique spike-specific TCRs. Most participants were white British and females outnumbered males, and the authors suggested that clonal diversity may have been underestimated. A significant rise in spike-specific TCR breadth and depth was observed after two AZD1222 doses relative to day 0 and relative to MenACWY recipients. Because no day 14 peak-response samples were available, the repertoires could be characterized only after the peak T cell response.

Comments on this clone: Its antigen remains undetermined. No base qualities exist here, and no much larger clone lies one base off it.

The CDR3 measures 13 amino acids from cysteine to phenylalanine. This entry keeps only the CDR3 DNA: 39 bases, framed from base 1. Trimming removed 6 bases from V and 1 base from J, leaving 9 bases between the germline ends. The time point label, read with the paper, signifies: baseline before first vaccination. Vaccinee samples came from UK trials COV001 and COV002, including a single-blind randomized controlled phase 2/3 trial of AZD1222 (ChAdOx1 nCoV-19) in healthy adults. Trial participant PBMC samples were collected at day 0 and day 28 after the second dose for TCRbeta chain sequencing. The CDR3 regions of human TCRbeta chains were analyzed by immunosequencing. The study's own analysis went as follows. Repertoire TCRs were checked for matches against a reference library of SARS-CoV-2-specific TCRs that had been generated using the MIRA antigen-specificity platform. Breadth was defined as the fraction of unique TCRs that were SARS-CoV-2-associated, and depth was defined as the fraction of total T cells that were SARS-CoV-2-associated. Using the MIRA data, each spike-specific TCR was assigned both to the spike region to which the TCR was reactive and to a CD4 or CD8 class. Log10-transformed breadth and depth values were compared by one-way ANOVA with Sidak's multiple comparisons tests. The immuneACCESS repertoire file appears here via TCRdb, limited to in-frame rearrangements. These files lack a portion of the clones; in checked studies, under half of the deficit traces to unresolved V genes, and the cause of the others is not known. V and J calls and clone size follow that table, whereas D and trimming were derived from the DNA. This sample comprises 95,000 to 150,000 clones, around 90% of them detected only once. The ten largest clonotypes hold less than 30% of the sample.

The TCR originated in an adult in good health. The chain employs TRBV12-3 or TRBV12-4 and TRBJ1-1; confidence is insufficient to name the D gene. The source material was peripheral blood, sampled on day 0 of AZD1222 vaccination. The DNA reads TGTGCCAGCAGCCAACGACAGAACACTGAAGCTTTCTTT. Translated, it reads CASSQRQNTEAFF.